Listed below are T cell receptor beta chains from one sample, sequenced in a study of T cell responses to AZD1222 COVID-19 vaccine. This table comes from immunoSEQ multiplex PCR, and its TCRdb copy is limited to in-frame clones, with some not included. The sample contains about 220,000 clones, about 93% of which appear only once. The source material was peripheral blood, sampled on day 0 of MenACWY control vaccination. The source of these receptors is an adult in good health. CDR3s include the opening cysteine and the closing phenylalanine or tryptophan. Each record gives: CDR3 length, clone size, D gene, V gene, J gene, CDR3 protein, CDR3 DNA. A D gene is named only where the DNA matches it firmly. Not every row has a clone size; where given, it reads once, few, many or a size class.

>16|-|-|TRBV5-5|TRBJ1-3
CASSLAGAFSGNTIYF
TGTGCCAGCAGCTTGGCAGGGGCTTTCTCTGGAAACACCATATATTTT
>15|-|-|TRBV10-3|TRBJ1-3
CAISEQGFSGNTIYF
TGTGCCATCAGTGAGCAGGGCTTCTCTGGAAACACCATATATTTT
>14|-|-|TRBV11-2|TRBJ2-1
CASSYSSLYNEQFF
TGTGCCAGCAGCTATTCTAGCCTCTACAATGAGCAGTTCTTC
>15|once|TRBD1|TRBV19|TRBJ1-2
CASSNTGAQTYGYTF
TGTGCCAGTAGTAATACAGGGGCCCAGACCTATGGCTACACCTTC
>13|-|TRBD1|TRBV18|TRBJ2-1
CASSPGTGNEQFF
TGTGCCAGCTCACCAGGGACAGGTAATGAGCAGTTCTTC
>16|-|TRBD2|TRBV5-6|TRBJ2-1
CASSLPPSGAYNEQFF
TGTGCCAGCAGCTTGCCCCCTAGCGGGGCTTACAATGAGCAGTTCTTC
>15|-|-|TRBV5-1|TRBJ2-7
CASTMSGQGGQEQYF
TGCGCCAGCACCATGTCGGGGCAGGGAGGCCAGGAGCAGTACTTC
>13|-|TRBD1|TRBV6-5|TRBJ1-5
CASGGQGNQPQHF
TGTGCCAGCGGCGGACAGGGCAATCAGCCCCAGCATTTT
>16|-|TRBD1|TRBV9|TRBJ2-7
CASSPRPGQGLYEQYF
TGTGCCAGCAGCCCCCGCCCGGGACAGGGCCTTTACGAGCAGTACTTC
>16|-|TRBD2|TRBV9|TRBJ2-1
CASSVSGRGGFNEQFF
TGTGCCAGCAGCGTATCGGGTCGGGGGGGCTTTAATGAGCAGTTCTTC
>13|-|-|TRBV24-1|TRBJ1-3
CATSDRCRNTIYF
TGTGCCACCAGTGATCGGTGCCGAAACACCATATATTTT
>11|once|-|TRBV29-1|TRBJ1-2
CSVGGSWGYTF
TGCAGCGTTGGGGGGAGTTGGGGCTACACCTTC
>15|-|-|TRBV14|TRBJ1-5
CASSQETISNQPQHF
TGTGCCAGCAGCCAAGAAACGATTAGCAATCAGCCCCAGCATTTT
>16|-|-|TRBV7-8|TRBJ2-7
CASSPRRDSAIYEQYF
TGTGCCAGCAGCCCCAGGAGGGACAGCGCTATCTACGAGCAGTACTTC
>14|-|-|TRBV30|TRBJ1-6
CAGQGLTYNSPLHF
TGTGCCGGGCAGGGTCTTACCTATAATTCACCCCTCCACTTT
>16|-|-|TRBV30|TRBJ1-1
CAWSGKIGHQNTEAFF
TGTGCCTGGAGTGGGAAAATCGGACACCAGAACACTGAAGCTTTCTTT
>15|-|-|TRBV5-5|TRBJ1-1
CASTMGGLVNTEAFF
TGTGCCAGCACCATGGGGGGGTTAGTAAACACTGAAGCTTTCTTT
>14|-|-|TRBV6-5|TRBJ1-3
CASRLTGSGNTIYF
TGTGCCAGCAGACTGACAGGCTCTGGAAACACCATATATTTT
>11|-|-|TRBV20-1|TRBJ1-1
CSAKETLASFF
TGCAGTGCTAAGGAAACCCTCGCCTCTTTCTTT
>12|-|-|TRBV5-1|TRBJ2-5
CASSLDQETQYF
TGCGCCAGCAGCTTGGACCAAGAGACCCAGTACTTC
>14|-|TRBD1|TRBV6-6|TRBJ1-4
CASSLDRGNEKLFF
TGTGCCAGCAGCCTGGACAGGGGTAATGAAAAACTGTTTTTT
>13|-|TRBD1|TRBV12-3/TRBV12-4|TRBJ1-5
CASSTGVGQPQHF
TGTGCCAGCAGCACAGGGGTGGGTCAGCCCCAGCATTTT
>12|-|TRBD1|TRBV6-2/TRBV6-3|TRBJ2-2
CASSFGTGKLFF
TGTGCCAGCAGTTTTGGGACAGGGAAGCTGTTTTTT
>12|-|-|TRBV6-5|TRBJ2-5
CASIPGRETQYF
TGTGCCAGCATACCGGGGAGGGAGACCCAGTACTTC
>15|-|-|TRBV7-2|TRBJ1-2
CASSLLLGGENGYTF
TGTGCCAGCAGCTTACTTCTGGGGGGGGAGAATGGCTACACCTTC
>11|-|-|TRBV12-3/TRBV12-4|TRBJ1-3
CASSLGGAIYF
TGTGCCAGCAGTTTGGGGGGGGCCATATATTTT
>16|-|TRBD1|TRBV7-9|TRBJ1-4
CASSFPWDRENEKLFF
TGTGCCAGCAGCTTTCCGTGGGACAGGGAGAATGAAAAACTGTTTTTT
>13|-|TRBD1|TRBV7-9|TRBJ2-1
CASRLTGYNEQFF
TGTGCCAGCAGATTGACAGGGTACAATGAGCAGTTCTTC
>14|-|-|TRBV19|TRBJ1-2
CASSRGGRTYGYTF
TGTGCCAGTAGTCGGGGAGGGAGAACCTATGGCTACACCTTC
>16|-|-|TRBV28|TRBJ2-7
CASSLAPRVGSYEQYF
TGTGCCAGCAGTTTGGCCCCCAGGGTTGGCTCCTACGAGCAGTACTTC
>16|-|TRBD2|TRBV6-6|TRBJ2-2
CASSSAAGGGTGELFF
TGTGCCAGCAGTTCGGCAGCGGGGGGCGGGACCGGGGAGCTGTTTTTT
>12|-|-|TRBV12-3/TRBV12-4|TRBJ1-5
CASSPGGRPQHF
TGTGCCAGCAGCCCCGGGGGGAGGCCCCAGCATTTT
>15|-|TRBD2|TRBV18|TRBJ2-7
CASSTLGGSSYEQYF
TGTGCCAGCTCTACCCTGGGGGGGAGCTCCTACGAGCAGTACTTC
>15|once|-|TRBV4-1|TRBJ1-1
CASSHHKGLSTEAFF
TGCGCCAGCAGCCATCACAAGGGGTTGAGCACTGAAGCTTTCTTT
>13|-|-|TRBV6-2/TRBV6-3|TRBJ1-5
CASSSQARQPQHF
TGTGCCAGCAGTTCTCAGGCTCGGCAGCCCCAGCATTTT
>14|-|TRBD1|TRBV10-3|TRBJ2-7
CAISDWTGTYEQYF
TGTGCCATCAGTGATTGGACAGGCACCTACGAGCAGTACTTC
>13|once|-|TRBV6-6|TRBJ1-1
CASSYSIGSEAFF
TGTGCCAGCAGTTACTCGATCGGAAGTGAAGCTTTCTTT
>15|-|-|TRBV19|TRBJ2-2
CASSIGALYTGELFF
TGTGCCAGTAGTATCGGCGCCCTTTACACCGGGGAGCTGTTTTTT
>16|-|TRBD2|TRBV27|TRBJ2-3
CASSSLAGTSTDTQYF
TGTGCCAGCAGTTCGCTAGCGGGGACTAGCACAGATACGCAGTATTTT
>14|-|-|TRBV7-3|TRBJ2-3
CASSLGGSADTQYF
TGTGCCAGCAGCCTAGGGGGGTCGGCAGATACGCAGTATTTT
>15|-|-|TRBV4-1|TRBJ2-1
CASSQVLQTYNEQFF
TGCGCCAGCAGCCAAGTCCTCCAGACCTACAATGAGCAGTTCTTC
>15|-|-|TRBV4-1|TRBJ1-1
CASSQSFMRGQGAFF
TGCGCCAGCAGCCAATCTTTTATGCGAGGCCAGGGAGCTTTCTTT
>13|once|TRBD1|TRBV10-3|TRBJ2-7
CAISPRDRYEQYF
TGTGCCATCAGTCCCCGGGACAGGTACGAGCAGTACTTC
>15|-|TRBD2|TRBV2|TRBJ2-1
CASSEEAGGVNEQFF
TGTGCCAGCAGTGAGGAAGCGGGGGGGGTCAATGAGCAGTTCTTC
>16|-|-|TRBV18|TRBJ1-1
CASSPYANRVGTEAFF
TGTGCCAGCTCACCGTACGCCAACAGGGTAGGCACTGAAGCTTTCTTT
>15|-|-|TRBV6-1|TRBJ1-4
CASSEIRGVNEKLFF
TGTGCCAGCAGTGAAATACGGGGAGTTAATGAAAAACTGTTTTTT
>16|-|TRBD1|TRBV5-1|TRBJ1-1
CASRSGTGGAYTEAFF
TGCGCCAGCAGGTCCGGGACAGGGGGCGCCTACACTGAAGCTTTCTTT
>19|-|-|TRBV12-1|TRBJ2-6
CASTRPGTPRSSGANVLTF
TGTGCCAGCACCCGCCCCGGGACACCCAGAAGCTCTGGGGCCAACGTCCTGACTTTC
>15|-|TRBD2|TRBV5-8|TRBJ2-1
CASSLAVTSYLEQFF
TGTGCCAGCAGCTTGGCCGTGACTAGCTACCTTGAGCAGTTCTTC
>15|-|TRBD2|TRBV18|TRBJ2-7
CASSPPGLAAFGQYF
TGTGCCAGCTCACCACCGGGACTAGCGGCGTTTGGGCAGTACTTC
>17|few|-|TRBV29-1|TRBJ1-2
CSVVKGVEGSLNYGYTF
TGCAGCGTTGTTAAGGGGGTGGAGGGGAGCCTCAACTATGGCTACACCTTC